This T cell receptor (beta chain) appears in the sequencing data of a study of blood T cell repertoires in COVID-19. On the study more broadly: The United States, Italy and Spain were the sources of the acute and convalescent COVID-19 samples.

The V end was cut by 0 bases, the J end by 6 bases, with 12 bases between. This CDR3 is built from 14 residues. Using immunoSEQ multiplex PCR, the repertoire was profiled, and TCRdb retains in-frame clones only, with some absent. The sample lists approximately 260,000 clones, 70% to 85% seen once, with roughly 9.6% in the top ten. The receptor comes from a woman of 80 years or more with acute or convalescent COVID-19. The chain employs TRBV5-3 and TRBJ1-1; D possibly corresponds to TRBD1 (5 bases). TRBV5-3 is reported as an ORF; its role is uncertain. The specimen was peripheral blood. CDR3: CARSLEARDSEAFF. CDR3 in DNA: TGTGCCAGAAGCTTGGAGGCGAGGGACTCTGAAGCTTTCTTT.